This TCR beta chain was captured in a study of blood T cells in healthy people across ages. Study-level findings and limits: Aged donors had fewer naive CD4+ cells and lower diversity than long-lived donors. Underestimates were what the diversity estimates from one million T cells were considered to be.

It was with a sample-barcoded 5' primer and a J-beta primer mix that a second PCR of roughly 7 to 12 cycles was run. Each cDNA molecule carried a tag from a template-switch adaptor that contained 12 random nucleotides. TCRdb fed the 5' RACE reads into MiXCR, producing one record per CDR3 protein. This repertoire shows some 1.5 million distinct CDR3 sequences, 28% found once; its top ten account for roughly 8%. The V end lost 3 bases, the J end lost 5 bases, and 10 bases lay between the germline ends. The CDR3 is 13 residues long. This clonotype occurred a few times. Its target is not known. The clonotype originates from a woman in her twenties or thirties in good health. The chain employs TRBV12-3 or TRBV12-4 and TRBJ2-5; no firm D call. Material: blood. CDR3 residues: CASSFSPRETQYF. The CDR3 nucleotides read TGTGCCAGCAGTTTTAGTCCGCGGGAGACCCAGTACTTC.